A selection of T cell receptor beta chains follows, all from one sample in a study of blood T cells in healthy people across ages. MiXCR was run by TCRdb on the 5' RACE reads, yielding one entry per CDR3 protein. The sample lists about 1,600,000 distinct CDR3 sequences; approximately 40% were seen once. The sequencing input was blood. The receptors stem from a young woman in good health. CDR3s include the opening cysteine and the closing phenylalanine or tryptophan. A D gene is named only where the DNA matches it firmly. Some rows mark clone size as missing; the rest say once, few, many or name a class of expanded clone.

v_gene	d_gene	abundance	j_gene	CDR3aa	CDR3nt
TRBV28	NA	few	TRBJ1-2	CATLQRRNYGYTF	TGTGCCACACTACAGCGACGTAACTATGGCTACACCTTC
TRBV11-2	NA	NA	TRBJ2-7	CASSLIEGVSYEQYF	TGTGCCAGCAGCCTAATAGAGGGGGTGAGCTACGAGCAGTACTTC
TRBV5-1	TRBD1	NA	TRBJ1-1	CASRLDTGASEAFF	TGCGCCAGCAGACTTGATACAGGGGCGTCTGAAGCTTTCTTT
TRBV3-1	TRBD2	NA	TRBJ2-3	CASSPTGLADSTDTQYF	TGTGCCAGCAGCCCGACCGGACTAGCGGATAGCACAGATACGCAGTATTTT
TRBV29-1	NA	few	TRBJ1-2	CSVFLSGYTF	TGCAGCGTTTTTCTCAGTGGCTACACCTTC
TRBV27	NA	few	TRBJ2-6	CASSPLSSGANVLTF	TGTGCCAGCAGTCCCCTAAGCTCTGGGGCCAACGTCCTGACTTTC
TRBV7-8	NA	NA	TRBJ2-5	CASGLSGWETQYF	TGTGCCAGCGGACTTTCGGGGTGGGAGACCCAGTACTTC
TRBV3-1	NA	NA	TRBJ2-1	CASSQPRLSRVNEQFF	TGTGCCAGCAGCCAACCAAGGTTATCCAGGGTAAATGAGCAGTTCTTC
TRBV2	NA	NA	TRBJ2-5	CASRRGAGRFDQETQYF	TGTGCCAGCAGGCGGGGAGCAGGGAGGTTTGACCAAGAGACCCAGTACTTC
TRBV5-1	TRBD1	many	TRBJ2-1	CASSPGQYNEQFF	TGCGCCAGCAGCCCGGGACAGTACAATGAGCAGTTCTTC
TRBV11-2	TRBD2	NA	TRBJ2-7	CASSLTSGQGIYEQYF	TGTGCCAGCAGCTTAACTAGCGGGCAGGGGATCTACGAGCAGTACTTC
TRBV20-1	TRBD1	NA	TRBJ1-2	CSADWDRAIYGYTF	TGCAGTGCTGACTGGGACAGGGCCATCTATGGCTACACCTTC
TRBV9	NA	many	TRBJ1-2	CASGEGGYTF	TGTGCCAGCGGGGAAGGAGGCTACACCTTC
TRBV11-1	TRBD2	few	TRBJ2-1	CASSLIAGLYNEQFF	TGTGCCAGCAGCTTAATAGCGGGGCTTTACAATGAGCAGTTCTTC
TRBV5-1	TRBD1	NA	TRBJ2-5	CASSLDRVQTQYF	TGCGCCAGCAGCCTGGACAGGGTTCAGACCCAGTACTTC
TRBV7-9	TRBD1	NA	TRBJ2-3	CASRLQGITDTQYF	TGTGCCAGCAGGTTACAGGGGATCACAGATACGCAGTATTTT